This T cell receptor (beta chain) originates from a study of cytomegalovirus exposure and HLA in healthy donors. The V gene lost 0 bases and the J gene lost 6 bases, with 15 bases spanning the gap. Looked up from germline, CDR1 is LNHNV and CDR2 is YYDKDF (reference sequence). CDR3 length: 16 residues. The PCR had 60 Vbeta and 13 Jbeta primers. Original analysis: Roughly 11 million shared chains were among some 75 million unique TCR beta chains counted in a later analysis. Clones were sequenced by immunoSEQ multiplex PCR, and TCRdb holds only the in-frame ones, with some missing. The V and J calls and the clone size are those of that table, but D and trimming were determined from the DNA. Here the sample spans 100,000 or so clones, about 81% being singletons.

The sample was PBMCs. The TCR originated in a man aged 40-55 years in good health and CMV-seronegative. The V gene is TRBV15, the J gene TRBJ1-5; D perhaps matches TRBD1 (5 bases). Here the CDR3 reads CATSREPGGVGQPQHF. The CDR3, as DNA: TGTGCCACCAGCAGAGAACCGGGAGGGGTTGGTCAGCCCCAGCATTTT.